This is a list of T cell receptor beta chains from one sample in a study of shared clonotypes between healthy human individuals. Produced via immunoSEQ multiplex PCR; TCRdb's table is partial and in-frame only. The data show 2 million to 3 million clones, about 92% seen once. The material sequenced was naive CD4+ T cells sorted from blood. Every receptor here comes from a man aged 18-30 years in good health. Each CDR3 is given with its conserved first and last residue. The order of the fields is V gene, J gene, D gene, clone size, CDR3 protein, CDR3 DNA. A D gene is named only where the DNA matches it firmly. Some rows mark clone size as missing; the rest say once, few, many or name a class of expanded clone.

V: TRBV7-6
J: TRBJ1-6
D: .
size: once
CDR3: CASSLGDSMFYNSPLHF
DNA: TGTGCCAGCAGCTTAGGCGACAGTATGTTCTATAATTCACCCCTCCACTTT

V: TRBV7-2
J: TRBJ2-7
D: .
size: .
CDR3: CASSLTRDDEQYF
DNA: TGTGCCAGCAGCCTTACCAGGGACGACGAGCAGTACTTC

V: TRBV10-1
J: TRBJ1-1
D: .
size: .
CDR3: CASSGGRKITEAFF
DNA: TGCGCCAGCTCCGGGGGCCGGAAGATCACTGAAGCTTTCTTT

V: TRBV2
J: TRBJ1-3
D: TRBD1
size: .
CDR3: CASSEATGKGNTIYF
DNA: TGTGCCAGCAGTGAAGCGACAGGGAAAGGAAACACCATATATTTT

V: TRBV28
J: TRBJ2-3
D: TRBD2
size: .
CDR3: CASMGRRGITDTQYF
DNA: TGTGCCAGCATGGGCCGGCGGGGGATTACAGATACGCAGTATTTT

V: TRBV10-3
J: TRBJ2-5
D: TRBD1
size: once
CDR3: CAISYTGTGGPETQYF
DNA: TGTGCCATCAGTTACACCGGGACAGGGGGCCCAGAGACCCAGTACTTC

V: TRBV5-4
J: TRBJ2-5
D: .
size: .
CDR3: CASSRDLGETQYF
DNA: TGTGCCAGCAGCCGCGACTTAGGGGAGACCCAGTACTTC

V: TRBV11-2
J: TRBJ1-2
D: .
size: .
CDR3: CASSLGAEGGYTF
DNA: TGTGCCAGCAGCTTAGGGGCGGAAGGGGGCTACACCTTC

V: TRBV5-1
J: TRBJ2-3
D: TRBD2
size: .
CDR3: CASSLEPSGGADTQYF
DNA: TGCGCCAGCAGCTTGGAGCCTAGCGGGGGGGCAGATACGCAGTATTTT

V: TRBV4-1
J: TRBJ2-5
D: .
size: .
CDR3: CASSQDSLGTQYF
DNA: TGCGCCAGCAGCCAAGATTCACTAGGGACCCAGTACTTC

V: TRBV18
J: TRBJ2-3
D: .
size: .
CDR3: CASSPKAGTDTQYF
DNA: TGTGCCAGCTCACCCAAGGCGGGCACCGATACGCAGTATTTT

V: TRBV10-3
J: TRBJ2-5
D: .
size: .
CDR3: CAISEGIETQYF
DNA: TGTGCCATCAGTGAGGGAATAGAGACCCAGTACTTC

V: TRBV28
J: TRBJ1-4
D: .
size: .
CDR3: CASSLSPGDNEKLFF
DNA: TGTGCCAGCAGTCTCTCACCAGGGGATAATGAAAAACTGTTTTTT

V: TRBV30
J: TRBJ2-1
D: TRBD2
size: .
CDR3: CAFGLAGGPYNEQFF
DNA: TGTGCCTTCGGACTAGCGGGGGGGCCTTACAATGAGCAGTTCTTC

V: TRBV30
J: TRBJ1-2
D: .
size: .
CDR3: CAWSGSANYGYTF
DNA: TGTGCCTGGAGTGGTTCAGCTAACTATGGCTACACCTTC

V: TRBV7-2
J: TRBJ1-2
D: .
size: once
CDR3: CASSLAGGAVLYGYTF
DNA: TGTGCCAGCAGCTTAGCGGGGGGGGCAGTACTCTATGGCTACACCTTC

V: TRBV19
J: TRBJ1-1
D: .
size: .
CDR3: CASTPGGKNTEAFF
DNA: TGTGCCAGTACCCCGGGGGGCAAGAACACTGAAGCTTTCTTT

V: TRBV5-1
J: TRBJ1-1
D: .
size: .
CDR3: CASSLGGITEAFF
DNA: TGCGCCAGCAGCCTGGGGGGGATCACTGAAGCTTTCTTT

V: TRBV2
J: TRBJ1-2
D: .
size: .
CDR3: CASTFPGGTRMRDTF
DNA: TGTGCCAGCACTTTCCCGGGGGGAACTCGTATGAGGGACACCTTC

V: TRBV4-1
J: TRBJ2-2
D: .
size: .
CDR3: CASSQSGTLEFANTGELFF
DNA: TGCGCCAGCAGCCAGTCCGGGACACTAGAGTTCGCGAACACCGGGGAGCTGTTTTTT

V: TRBV5-1
J: TRBJ1-6
D: TRBD1
size: .
CDR3: CASSLAQSGQGFYSPLHF
DNA: TGCGCCAGCAGCTTGGCCCAATCGGGACAGGGGTTTTATTCACCCCTCCACTTT

V: TRBV4-1
J: TRBJ1-4
D: .
size: .
CDR3: CASSPAEGLIRSREKLFF
DNA: TGCGCCAGCAGCCCCGCAGAGGGGCTGATACGAAGCCGTGAAAAACTGTTTTTT

V: TRBV10-3
J: TRBJ2-7
D: TRBD1
size: .
CDR3: CAIGGQGAGEQYF
DNA: TGTGCCATCGGGGGGCAGGGGGCTGGCGAGCAGTACTTC

V: TRBV9
J: TRBJ2-7
D: .
size: once
CDR3: CASSVGGSYEQYF
DNA: TGTGCCAGCAGCGTAGGGGGTTCCTACGAGCAGTACTTC

V: TRBV5-4
J: TRBJ2-3
D: .
size: .
CDR3: CASSMITDTQYF
DNA: TGTGCCAGCAGCATGATCACAGATACGCAGTATTTT

V: TRBV5-1
J: TRBJ2-3
D: TRBD1
size: .
CDR3: CASSGRTGYPYTDTQYF
DNA: TGCGCCAGCAGCGGGCGGACAGGTTACCCTTACACAGATACGCAGTATTTT

V: TRBV30
J: TRBJ2-4
D: TRBD2
size: .
CDR3: CAWTSGSKNIQYF
DNA: TGTGCCTGGACTAGCGGGAGTAAAAACATTCAGTACTTC

V: TRBV6-6
J: TRBJ1-2
D: TRBD1
size: once
CDR3: CASSQRQGMDNYGYTF
DNA: TGTGCCAGCAGCCAAAGACAGGGAATGGATAACTATGGCTACACCTTC

V: TRBV19
J: TRBJ1-2
D: TRBD1
size: .
CDR3: CASSSGQGVGNYGYTF
DNA: TGTGCCAGTAGTTCCGGACAGGGGGTTGGTAACTATGGCTACACCTTC

V: TRBV18
J: TRBJ2-3
D: .
size: .
CDR3: CASSHGQPPDTQYF
DNA: TGTGCCAGCTCACATGGACAGCCGCCAGATACGCAGTATTTT

V: TRBV2
J: TRBJ1-2
D: .
size: .
CDR3: CASSLREGNYGYTF
DNA: TGTGCCAGCAGTCTCAGGGAGGGGAACTATGGCTACACCTTC

V: TRBV5-6
J: TRBJ2-3
D: .
size: .
CDR3: CASSLRTTPSAF
DNA: TGTGCCAGCAGTTTAAGGACTACCCCATCGGCTTTT

V: TRBV16
J: TRBJ2-1
D: TRBD1
size: .
CDR3: CASSQFPPGQGLREQFF
DNA: TGTGCCAGCAGCCAATTTCCCCCGGGACAGGGATTAAGGGAGCAGTTCTTC

V: TRBV7-2
J: TRBJ2-5
D: .
size: .
CDR3: CASSRVGGETQYF
DNA: TGTGCCAGCAGCAGGGTGGGCGGAGAGACCCAGTACTTC

V: TRBV10-3
J: TRBJ2-7
D: .
size: .
CDR3: CAISESGQWHEQYF
DNA: TGTGCCATCAGTGAGTCCGGGCAGTGGCACGAGCAGTACTTC

V: TRBV7-9
J: TRBJ2-7
D: TRBD1
size: .
CDR3: CASSLEGAFSYEQYF
DNA: TGTGCCAGCAGCTTAGAGGGGGCGTTCTCCTACGAGCAGTACTTC

V: TRBV19
J: TRBJ2-3
D: .
size: .
CDR3: CASGTATSIKTQYF
DNA: TGTGCCAGTGGGACTGCGACTAGTATTAAAACGCAGTATTTT

V: TRBV5-8
J: TRBJ1-2
D: TRBD1
size: .
CDR3: CASSWTGAVLNYGYTF
DNA: TGTGCCAGCAGCTGGACAGGGGCCGTACTTAACTATGGCTACACCTTC

V: TRBV27
J: TRBJ2-1
D: TRBD2
size: .
CDR3: CASSLRREGNEQFF
DNA: TGTGCCAGCAGTTTACGGCGGGAGGGCAATGAGCAGTTCTTC

V: TRBV12-5
J: TRBJ2-3
D: TRBD1
size: .
CDR3: CASGDSGQGNTDTQYF
DNA: TGTGCTAGTGGGGACTCGGGACAGGGGAACACAGATACGCAGTATTTT

V: TRBV19
J: TRBJ2-2
D: .
size: .
CDR3: CASSMGTPGTGELFF
DNA: TGTGCCAGTAGTATGGGAACCCCGGGGACCGGGGAGCTGTTTTTT

V: TRBV5-1
J: TRBJ1-5
D: .
size: few
CDR3: CASSLDRQPQHF
DNA: TGCGCCAGCAGCTTGGATCGGCAGCCCCAGCATTTT

V: TRBV18
J: TRBJ2-5
D: .
size: .
CDR3: CASSLRGETQYF
DNA: TGTGCCAGCTCACTTCGGGGAGAGACCCAGTACTTC

V: TRBV2
J: TRBJ2-7
D: TRBD1
size: .
CDR3: CATTADRDRYEQYF
DNA: TGTGCCACCACCGCGGACAGGGATCGCTACGAGCAGTACTTC

V: TRBV6-5
J: TRBJ2-7
D: TRBD1
size: once
CDR3: CASSGRDRGGYEQYF
DNA: TGTGCCAGCAGTGGCCGGGACAGGGGAGGCTACGAGCAGTACTTC